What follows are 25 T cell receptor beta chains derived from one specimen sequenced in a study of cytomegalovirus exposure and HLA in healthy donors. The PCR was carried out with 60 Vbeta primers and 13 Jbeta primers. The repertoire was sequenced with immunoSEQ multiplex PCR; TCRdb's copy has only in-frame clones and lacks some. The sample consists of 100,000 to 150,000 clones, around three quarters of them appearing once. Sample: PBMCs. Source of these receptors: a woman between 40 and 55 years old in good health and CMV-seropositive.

The DNA for the CDR3 is TGTGCCAGCAGTTCGACCCCGGGACTAGCGGGAGGGGATACGCAGTATTTT. This codes for CASSSTPGLAGGDTQYF. The V gene is TRBV28, the J gene TRBJ2-3, with 16 bases that match TRBD2. Germline V CDR1 and CDR2: MDHEN, SYDVKM. V lost 4 bases to trimming and J lost 6 bases; unmatched junction nucleotides: 7. This CDR3 comprises 17 residues.

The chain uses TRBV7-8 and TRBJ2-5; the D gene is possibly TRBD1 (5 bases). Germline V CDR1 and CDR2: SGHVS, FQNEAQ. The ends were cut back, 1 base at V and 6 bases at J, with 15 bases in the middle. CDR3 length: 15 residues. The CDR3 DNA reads TGTGCCAGCAGCTTAGGAGGACAAGGAGAACAGACCCAGTACTTC. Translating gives CASSLGGQGEQTQYF.

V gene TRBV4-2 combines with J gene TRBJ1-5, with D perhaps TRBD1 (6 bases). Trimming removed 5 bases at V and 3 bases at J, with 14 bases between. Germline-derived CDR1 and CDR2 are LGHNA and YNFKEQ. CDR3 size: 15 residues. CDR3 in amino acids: CASSLRGTTNQPQHF. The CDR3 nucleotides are TGTGCCAGCAGCTTGCGGGGGACAACCAATCAGCCCCAGCATTTT.

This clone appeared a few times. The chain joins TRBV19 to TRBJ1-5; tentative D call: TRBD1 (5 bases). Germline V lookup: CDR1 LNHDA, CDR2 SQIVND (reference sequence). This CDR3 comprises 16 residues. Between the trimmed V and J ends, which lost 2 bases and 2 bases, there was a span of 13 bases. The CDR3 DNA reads TGTGCCAGTAGTATAAAGCAGGGAAAGGGCAATCAGCCCCAGCATTTT. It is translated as CASSIKQGKGNQPQHF.

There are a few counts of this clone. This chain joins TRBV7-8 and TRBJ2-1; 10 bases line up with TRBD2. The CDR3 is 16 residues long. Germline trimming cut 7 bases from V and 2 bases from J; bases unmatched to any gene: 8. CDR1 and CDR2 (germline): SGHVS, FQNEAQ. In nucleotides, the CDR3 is TGTGCCAGCACCCCCGGAGCGGGAGGGCCCTACAATGAGCAGTTCTTC. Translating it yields CASTPGAGGPYNEQFF.

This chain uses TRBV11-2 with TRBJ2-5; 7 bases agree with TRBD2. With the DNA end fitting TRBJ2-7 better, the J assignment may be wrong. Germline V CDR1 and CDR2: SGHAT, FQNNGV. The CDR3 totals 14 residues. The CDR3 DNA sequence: TGTGCCAGCAGCTTAAGGGACTACGCATACGAGCAGTACTTC. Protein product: CASSLRDYAYEQYF.

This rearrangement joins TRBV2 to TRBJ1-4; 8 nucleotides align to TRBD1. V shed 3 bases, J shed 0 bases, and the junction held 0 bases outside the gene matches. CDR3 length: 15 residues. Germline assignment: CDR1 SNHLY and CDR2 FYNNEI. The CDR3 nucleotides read TGTGCCAGCAGTGAGACAGGGGCAACTAATGAAAAACTGTTTTTT. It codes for CASSETGATNEKLFF.

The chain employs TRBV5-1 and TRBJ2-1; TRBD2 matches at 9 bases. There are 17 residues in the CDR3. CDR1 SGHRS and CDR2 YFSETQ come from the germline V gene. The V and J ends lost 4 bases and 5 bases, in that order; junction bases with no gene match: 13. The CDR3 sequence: CASSPPLVAGANNEQFF. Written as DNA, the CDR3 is TGCGCCAGCAGCCCCCCCTTAGTAGCGGGAGCAAACAATGAGCAGTTCTTC.

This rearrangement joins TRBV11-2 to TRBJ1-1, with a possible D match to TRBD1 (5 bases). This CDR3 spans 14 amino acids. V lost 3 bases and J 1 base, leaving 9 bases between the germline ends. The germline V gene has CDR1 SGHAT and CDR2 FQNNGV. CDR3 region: CASSFTRGNTEAFF. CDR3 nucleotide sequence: TGTGCCAGCAGCTTCACAAGGGGGAACACTGAAGCTTTCTTT.

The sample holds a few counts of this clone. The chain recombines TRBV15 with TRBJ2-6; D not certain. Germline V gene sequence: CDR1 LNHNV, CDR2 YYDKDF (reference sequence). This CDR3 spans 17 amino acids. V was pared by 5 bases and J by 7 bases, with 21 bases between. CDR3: CATSGHTDGDHANVLTF. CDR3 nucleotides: TGTGCCACCAGCGGCCATACCGACGGAGATCACGCCAACGTCCTGACTTTC.

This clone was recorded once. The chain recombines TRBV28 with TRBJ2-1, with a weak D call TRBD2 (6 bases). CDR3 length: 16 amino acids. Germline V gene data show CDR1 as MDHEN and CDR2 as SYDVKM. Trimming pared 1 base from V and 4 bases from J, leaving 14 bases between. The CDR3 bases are TGTGCCAGCAGTTTATACGGCGGGGCGGGTTACAATGAGCAGTTCTTC. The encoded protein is CASSLYGGAGYNEQFF.

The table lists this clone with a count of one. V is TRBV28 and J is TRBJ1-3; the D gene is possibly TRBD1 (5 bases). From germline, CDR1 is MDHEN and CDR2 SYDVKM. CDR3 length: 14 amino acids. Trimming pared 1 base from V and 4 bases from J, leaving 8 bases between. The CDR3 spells CASSLSGNGNTIYF. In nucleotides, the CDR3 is TGTGCCAGCAGTTTATCAGGGAACGGAAACACCATATATTTT.

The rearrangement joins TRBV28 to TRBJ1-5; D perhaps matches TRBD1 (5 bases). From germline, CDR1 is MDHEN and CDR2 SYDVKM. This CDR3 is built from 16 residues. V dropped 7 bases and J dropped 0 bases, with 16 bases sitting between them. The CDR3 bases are TGTGCCAGCACCGTCTACGGACATAATAGCAATCAGCCCCAGCATTTT. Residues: CASTVYGHNSNQPQHF.

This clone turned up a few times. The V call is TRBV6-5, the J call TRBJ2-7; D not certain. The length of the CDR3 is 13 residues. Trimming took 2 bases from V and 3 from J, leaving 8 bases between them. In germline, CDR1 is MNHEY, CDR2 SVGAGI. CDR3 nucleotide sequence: TGTGCCAGCAGTTACAACCCAGGCTACGAGCAGTACTTC. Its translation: CASSYNPGYEQYF.

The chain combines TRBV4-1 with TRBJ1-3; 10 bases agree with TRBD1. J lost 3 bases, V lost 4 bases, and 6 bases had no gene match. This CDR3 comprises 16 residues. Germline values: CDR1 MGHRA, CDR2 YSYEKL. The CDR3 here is CASSRNDRGLGNTIYF. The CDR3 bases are TGCGCCAGCAGCCGAAATGACAGGGGGCTTGGAAACACCATATATTTT.

For the CDR3, the DNA is TGTGCCAGCAGCGCCGGACAGGAACGCAATCAGCCCCAGCATTTT. Its translation is CASSAGQERNQPQHF. V and J are TRBV6-1 and TRBJ1-5, with 7 bases identical to TRBD1. Losses at the gene ends were 6 bases for V and 2 bases for J; bases not matched to a gene: 7. The germline V gene encodes CDR1 MNHNS and CDR2 SASEGT. The CDR3 consists of 15 residues.

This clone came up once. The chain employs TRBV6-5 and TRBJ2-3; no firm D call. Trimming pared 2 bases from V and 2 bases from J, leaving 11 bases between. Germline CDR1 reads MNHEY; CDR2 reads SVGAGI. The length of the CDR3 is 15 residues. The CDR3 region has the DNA TGTGCCAGCAGTTACGGGCGTGACGCCACAGATACGCAGTATTTT. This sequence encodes CASSYGRDATDTQYF.

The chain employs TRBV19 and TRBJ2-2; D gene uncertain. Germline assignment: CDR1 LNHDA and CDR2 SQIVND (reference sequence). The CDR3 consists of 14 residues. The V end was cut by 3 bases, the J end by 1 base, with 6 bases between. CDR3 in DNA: TGTGCCAGTAGTATGTCCCGGAACACCGGGGAGCTGTTTTTT. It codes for CASSMSRNTGELFF.

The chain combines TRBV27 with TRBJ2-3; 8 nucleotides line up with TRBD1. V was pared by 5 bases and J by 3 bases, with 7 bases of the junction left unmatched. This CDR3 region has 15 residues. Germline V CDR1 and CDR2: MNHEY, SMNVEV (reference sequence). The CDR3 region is CASSLGTGQTDTQYF. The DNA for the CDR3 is TGTGCCAGCAGTCTCGGGACAGGTCAGACAGATACGCAGTATTTT.

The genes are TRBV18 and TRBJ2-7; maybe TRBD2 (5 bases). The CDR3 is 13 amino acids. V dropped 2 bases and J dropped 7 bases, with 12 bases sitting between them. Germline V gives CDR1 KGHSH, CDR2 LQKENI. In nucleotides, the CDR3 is TGTGCCAGCTCACCAACCACGGGAAGGGAGCAGTACTTC. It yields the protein CASSPTTGREQYF.

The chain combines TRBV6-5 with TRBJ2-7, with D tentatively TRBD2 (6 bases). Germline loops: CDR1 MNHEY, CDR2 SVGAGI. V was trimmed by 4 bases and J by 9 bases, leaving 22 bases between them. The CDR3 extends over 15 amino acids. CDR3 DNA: TGTGCCAGCAGTTCTGCCGGGAGAAGAAATGTCGGGCAGTACTTC. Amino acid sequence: CASSSAGRRNVGQYF.

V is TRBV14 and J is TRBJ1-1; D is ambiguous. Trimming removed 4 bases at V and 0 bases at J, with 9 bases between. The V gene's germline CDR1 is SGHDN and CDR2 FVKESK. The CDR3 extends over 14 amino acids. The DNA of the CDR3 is TGTGCCAGCAGCCTTCTTCGTATGAACACTGAAGCTTTCTTT. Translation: CASSLLRMNTEAFF.

This CDR3 reads CASSPLLRRHDLYEQYF. The CDR3 DNA sequence: TGTGCCAGCAGTCCCCTACTAAGGCGGCACGACCTTTACGAGCAGTACTTC. This chain uses TRBV27 with TRBJ2-5; D gene uncertain. The DNA end is a closer match to TRBJ2-7, so the J assignment may be wrong. In germline, CDR1 is MNHEY, CDR2 SMNVEV (reference sequence). The CDR3 length is 17 residues.

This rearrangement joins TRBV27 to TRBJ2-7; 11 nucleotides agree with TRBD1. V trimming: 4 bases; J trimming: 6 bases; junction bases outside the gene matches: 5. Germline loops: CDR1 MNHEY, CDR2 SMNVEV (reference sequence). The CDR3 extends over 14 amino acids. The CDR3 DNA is TGTGCCAGCAGTTCGGGACAGGGGGAGGGCGAGCAGTACTTC. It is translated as CASSSGQGEGEQYF.

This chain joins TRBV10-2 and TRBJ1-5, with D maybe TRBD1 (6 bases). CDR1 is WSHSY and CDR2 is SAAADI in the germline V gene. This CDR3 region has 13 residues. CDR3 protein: CAGGGESNQPQHF. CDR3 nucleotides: TGCGCAGGAGGGGGGGAAAGCAATCAGCCCCAGCATTTT.